This T cell receptor beta chain was recovered during a study of STAT3 mutations in large granular lymphocyte leukemia. Profiled with immunoSEQ multiplex PCR; TCRdb holds only in-frame clones, not every one. The table has 250 or so clones, about 40% seen once. Regarding the study as a whole: At least one immunodominant TCR beta clonotype appeared in every T-cell large granular lymphocyte leukemia patient. Persisting codominant clonotypes may have hidden a small pathogenic clone. Clonal expansion was inferred from other time points because no sample existed at each clone's first appearance. All newly emerging clones after therapy were STAT3 wild type.

About this clone: Antigen specificity is unknown.

The CDR3 runs 13 residues. Deletions cut 3 bases from V and 6 bases from J, with 12 bases between. CDR1 is SGHNT, CDR2 YENEEA, per germline. The V and J genes are TRBV11-3 and TRBJ2-7; tentatively, D is TRBD1 or TRBD2 (6 bases each). The sequence was obtained from a man in his sixties with T-cell large granular lymphocyte leukemia. Some clones in this sample may be carry-over from other donors' samples. Sequenced input: peripheral blood mononuclear cells. The CDR3 sequence: CASSFRGPGEQYF. The CDR3 bases are TGTGCCAGCAGCTTCCGGGGGCCGGGCGAGCAGTACTTC.